Following are 6 T cell receptor beta chains from one sample sequenced in a study of cytomegalovirus exposure and HLA in healthy donors. Vbeta (60) and Jbeta (13) primers were used in the PCR. The assay was immunoSEQ multiplex PCR, and TCRdb's table has in-frame clones only and misses some. This sample carries some 200,000 clones, almost 80% of them seen once, and the ten largest clones take roughly 2%. Material for sequencing was PBMCs. These TCRs come from a man younger than 35 in good health and CMV-seronegative.

The rearrangement uses TRBV28 and TRBJ1-2, with TRBD1 as a possible D gene (5 bases). Germline-derived CDR1 and CDR2 are MDHEN and SYDVKM. V was cut by 3 bases and J by 8 bases, with 10 bases left in between. This CDR3 has 12 residues. The CDR3 loop reads CASSLGGDGYTF. The CDR3 region has the DNA TGTGCCAGCAGTTTGGGGGGGGACGGCTACACCTTC.

The V and J genes are TRBV29-1 and TRBJ2-3, with TRBD1 identical over 12 bases. With 6 bases clipped from V and 4 bases from J, the junction kept 5 bases outside the gene matches. Germline-derived CDR1 and CDR2 are SQVTM and ANQGSEA. There are 14 residues in the CDR3. In DNA form, the CDR3 reads TGCAGCGTCCGGGACAGGGGGCTTTCAGATACGCAGTATTTT. Protein sequence: CSVRDRGLSDTQYF.

This clone appeared a single time. This chain joins TRBV19 and TRBJ1-4; D is undetermined. The CDR3 runs to 15 residues. The germline V and J ends were trimmed by 4 bases and 0 bases, with 9 bases remaining between them. CDR1 LNHDA and CDR2 SQIVND come from the germline V gene (reference sequence). The CDR3: CASSTVSATNEKLFF. The CDR3 DNA reads TGTGCCAGTAGTACAGTCAGTGCAACTAATGAAAAACTGTTTTTT. The variable domain in full, completed from reference TRBV19 and TRBJ1-4, reads DGGITQSPKYLFRKEGQNVTLSCEQNLNHDAMYWYRQDPGQGLRLIYYSQIVNDFQKGDIAEGYSVSREKKESFPLTVTSAQKNPTAFYLCASSTVSATNEKLFFGSGTQLSVL.

As concerns this clone: The sample carries other DNA sequences with the same CDR3. V usage is TRBV9 and J usage is TRBJ2-7, with TRBD2 matching over 7 bases. This CDR3 is 12 amino acids long. With 1 base clipped from V and 6 bases from J, the junction kept 1 base outside the gene matches. CDR1 is SGDLS, CDR2 YYNGEE, per germline. CDR3 DNA: TGTGCCAGCAGCGTAACGGGGGGCGAGCAGTACTTC. Its protein is CASSVTGGEQYF.

This chain links TRBV2 with TRBJ2-3, with 8 nucleotides matching TRBD2. With V trimmed by 6 bases and J by 1 base, 21 bases remained unmatched. CDR1 and CDR2 (germline): SNHLY, FYNNEI. This CDR3 is 20 amino acids long. This CDR3 reads CASSETRTSPPFWGTDTQYF. CDR3 DNA: TGTGCCAGCAGCGAAACAAGGACTAGCCCGCCCTTTTGGGGCACAGATACGCAGTATTTT.

The genes are TRBV27 and TRBJ2-7; D uncertain. CDR1 MNHEY and CDR2 SMNVEV come from the germline V gene (reference sequence). V lost 0 bases and J lost 5, with 14 bases in between. This CDR3 region has 15 residues. The CDR3 is CASSLSRIVGHEQYF. As DNA, the CDR3 is TGTGCCAGCAGTTTATCCCGAATCGTGGGCCACGAGCAGTACTTC.